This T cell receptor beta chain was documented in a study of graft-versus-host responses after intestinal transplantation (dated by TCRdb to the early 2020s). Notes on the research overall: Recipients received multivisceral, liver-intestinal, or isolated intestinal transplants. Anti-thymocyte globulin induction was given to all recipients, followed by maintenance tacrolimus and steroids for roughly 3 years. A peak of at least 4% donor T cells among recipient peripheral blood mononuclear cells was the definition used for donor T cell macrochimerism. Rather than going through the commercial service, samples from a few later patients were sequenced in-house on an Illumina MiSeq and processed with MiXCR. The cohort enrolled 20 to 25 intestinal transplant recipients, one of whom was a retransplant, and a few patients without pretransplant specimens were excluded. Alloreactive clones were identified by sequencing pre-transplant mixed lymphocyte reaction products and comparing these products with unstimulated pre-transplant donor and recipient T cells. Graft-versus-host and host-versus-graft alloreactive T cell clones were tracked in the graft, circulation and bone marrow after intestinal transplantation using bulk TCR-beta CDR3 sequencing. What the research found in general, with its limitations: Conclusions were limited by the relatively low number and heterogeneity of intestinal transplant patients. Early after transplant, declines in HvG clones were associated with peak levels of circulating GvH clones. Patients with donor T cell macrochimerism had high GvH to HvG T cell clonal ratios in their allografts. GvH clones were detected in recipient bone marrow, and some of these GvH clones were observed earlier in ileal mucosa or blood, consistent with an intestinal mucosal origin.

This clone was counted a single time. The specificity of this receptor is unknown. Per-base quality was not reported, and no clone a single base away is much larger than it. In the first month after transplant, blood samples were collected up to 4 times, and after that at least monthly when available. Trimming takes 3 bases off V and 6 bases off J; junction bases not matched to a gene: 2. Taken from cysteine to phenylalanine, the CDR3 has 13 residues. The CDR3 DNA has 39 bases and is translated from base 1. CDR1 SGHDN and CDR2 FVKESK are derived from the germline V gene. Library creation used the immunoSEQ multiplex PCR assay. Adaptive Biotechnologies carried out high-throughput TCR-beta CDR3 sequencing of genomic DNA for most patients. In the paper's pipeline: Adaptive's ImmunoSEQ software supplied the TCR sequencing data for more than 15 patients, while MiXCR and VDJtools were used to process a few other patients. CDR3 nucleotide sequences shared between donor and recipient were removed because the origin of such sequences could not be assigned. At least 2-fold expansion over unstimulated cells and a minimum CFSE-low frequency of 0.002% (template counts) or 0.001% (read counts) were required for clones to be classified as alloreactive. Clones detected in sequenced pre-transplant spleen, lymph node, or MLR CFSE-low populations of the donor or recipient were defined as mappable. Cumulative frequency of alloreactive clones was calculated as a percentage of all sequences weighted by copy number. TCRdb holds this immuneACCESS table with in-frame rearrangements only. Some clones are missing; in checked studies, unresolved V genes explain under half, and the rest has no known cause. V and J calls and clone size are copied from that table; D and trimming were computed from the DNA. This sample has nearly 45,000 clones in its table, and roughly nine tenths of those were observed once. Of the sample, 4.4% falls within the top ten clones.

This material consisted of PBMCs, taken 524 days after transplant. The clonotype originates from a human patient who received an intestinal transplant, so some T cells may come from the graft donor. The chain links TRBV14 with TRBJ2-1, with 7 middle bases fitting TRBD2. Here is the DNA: TGTGCCAGCAGCCAGGGCGGGAGCAATGAGCAGTTCTTC. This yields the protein CASSQGGSNEQFF.